This TCR beta chain came from a study of beta chain features in type 1 diabetes. Study-wide context: Cell yields, age and gender were similar between patients and healthy donors. Study findings and constraints: Among all four CD4+ subsets, Type 1 diabetes patients had TCRB CDR3s that were moderately but significantly shorter.

Using CD45RO/CCR7/CD25/CD127/CD95/CD27, CD4+ naive, central memory, regulatory and stem cell-like memory cells were sorted. Isolated RNA was reverse transcribed in full, so expressed TCRB transcripts were sequenced. Clones were sequenced by immunoSEQ multiplex PCR, and TCRdb holds only the in-frame ones, with some missing. The sample records roughly 280,000 clones, around 24% being singletons. V gave up 6 bases and J gave up 1 base, with 10 bases separating them. This CDR3 spans 15 amino acids. CDR1 is LNHDA, CDR2 SQIVND, per germline (reference sequence). In regard to this clone: Antigen unknown.

This TCR was sampled from a woman in her 30s with type 1 diabetes. Sequencing was done on a sample of naive CD4+ T cells from blood. This rearrangement joins TRBV19 to TRBJ2-6; no firm D call. CDR3 amino acids: CASREFASGANVLTF. Here the CDR3 DNA reads TGTGCCAGTAGGGAGTTCGCGTCTGGGGCCAACGTCCTGACTTTC.